The present T cell receptor (beta chain) was sequenced within a study of cytomegalovirus exposure and HLA in healthy donors. Germline V lookup: CDR1 GTSNPN, CDR2 SVGIG (reference sequence). The CDR3 consists of 15 residues. Trimming removed 4 bases at V and 3 bases at J, with 15 bases between. It was with 60 Vbeta and 13 Jbeta primers that the PCR ran. The protocol was immunoSEQ multiplex PCR, while the TCRdb copy is restricted to in-frame clones and leaves out a portion. The profile covers roughly 100,000 clones, with roughly 76% appearing a single time and about 6.9% taken by the ten largest. The chain recombines TRBV30 with TRBJ2-2, with D possibly being TRBD1 (6 bases). The sample taken for sequencing was PBMCs. The clonotype comes from a man in his thirties or forties in good health and CMV-seropositive. The CDR3 protein is CAWTQPGHYTGELFF. Written as DNA, the CDR3 is TGTGCCTGGACTCAACCGGGACATTACACCGGGGAGCTGTTTTTT.